These T cell receptor beta chains were read from a single sample in a study of cytomegalovirus exposure and HLA in healthy donors. Assay: immunoSEQ multiplex PCR; the TCRdb copy retains only in-frame clones and omits some. Of 79,000 or so clones in the sample, about 69% were seen once. Sequencing was carried out using PBMCs. The receptors originated from a woman between 35 and 50 years old in good health and CMV-seropositive. The CDR3 runs from the conserved cysteine through the conserved F or W. The D gene is left open where the match is weak. Size is omitted from some rows. Given values are once, few, many or a class for expanded clones.

v_call	clone_size	j_call	d_call	cdr3_aa	cdr3_nt
TRBV7-2	-	TRBJ2-7	-	CASSLAGRESEQYF	TGTGCCAGCAGCTTAGCGGGGAGAGAGTCCGAGCAGTACTTC
TRBV5-1	-	TRBJ1-2	TRBD1	CASALGQGAFGYTF	TGCGCCAGCGCCTTAGGGCAGGGGGCTTTTGGCTACACCTTC
TRBV6-4	-	TRBJ2-1	TRBD2	CASSDRLAVIDEQFF	TGTGCCAGCAGTGACCGGCTAGCGGTGATCGATGAGCAGTTCTTC
TRBV6-6	few	TRBJ2-2	-	CASSYLATGELFF	TGTGCCAGCAGTTATCTAGCGACCGGGGAGCTGTTTTTT
TRBV14	-	TRBJ2-2	TRBD2	CASSRTYGGANTGELFF	TGTGCCAGCAGCCGTACATACGGGGGGGCCAACACCGGGGAGCTGTTTTTT
TRBV27	-	TRBJ2-2	-	CASRTGVPLPGELFF	TGTGCCAGCAGAACAGGCGTCCCTCTCCCCGGGGAGCTGTTTTTT
TRBV9	-	TRBJ1-2	-	CASSVDAGEFSYTF	TGTGCCAGCAGCGTAGATGCAGGGGAGTTCAGCTACACCTTC
TRBV30	-	TRBJ1-6	-	CAWSVVWANSPLHF	TGTGCCTGGAGTGTAGTGTGGGCTAATTCACCCCTCCACTTT
TRBV5-8	-	TRBJ2-7	-	CASTLGAGYSYEQYF	TGTGCCAGCACCTTGGGGGCGGGGTACTCCTACGAGCAGTACTTC
TRBV6-5	-	TRBJ2-1	TRBD1	CASRTGEWRTNEQFF	TGTGCCAGCAGGACAGGGGAATGGCGTACTAATGAGCAGTTCTTC
TRBV14	-	TRBJ2-7	TRBD2	CASSQLPGLGAEQYF	TGTGCCAGCAGCCAACTTCCGGGACTAGGGGCCGAGCAGTACTTC
TRBV2	-	TRBJ1-1	-	CASSRSETEAFF	TGTGCCAGCAGTAGGAGCGAAACTGAAGCTTTCTTT
TRBV4-2	-	TRBJ2-2	-	CASSQDLRGTGELFF	TGTGCCAGCAGCCAAGATCTTAGGGGGACCGGGGAGCTGTTTTTT
TRBV18	few	TRBJ2-5	TRBD1	CASSPGTGGKETQYF	TGTGCCAGCTCCCCCGGGACAGGGGGCAAGGAGACCCAGTACTTC
TRBV6-5	-	TRBJ2-7	-	CASRVTGRRSEQYF	TGTGCCAGCAGAGTGACAGGGAGGCGAAGCGAGCAGTACTTC
TRBV9	-	TRBJ1-6	-	CASSSATGNNSPLHF	TGTGCCAGCAGCTCGGCGACGGGAAATAATTCACCCCTCCACTTT
TRBV19	few	TRBJ2-1	-	CASSSGYYNEQFF	TGTGCCAGTAGTAGCGGTTACTACAATGAGCAGTTCTTC
TRBV4-2	-	TRBJ1-1	TRBD1	CASSKGQGGTEAFF	TGTGCCAGCAGCAAAGGACAGGGTGGCACTGAAGCTTTCTTT
TRBV5-1	-	TRBJ2-4	-	CASSESGVQIAKNIQYF	TGCGCCAGCAGTGAATCAGGGGTCCAAATAGCCAAAAACATTCAGTACTTC
TRBV5-6	-	TRBJ1-4	-	CASSDKTGTNEKLFF	TGTGCCAGCAGCGATAAAACAGGAACTAATGAAAAACTGTTTTTT
TRBV10-2	-	TRBJ1-1	TRBD1	CASSEQGVNTEAFF	TGCGCCAGCAGTGAGCAGGGGGTGAACACTGAAGCTTTCTTT
TRBV6-6	-	TRBJ1-1	TRBD1	CASCPGGYTEAFF	TGTGCCAGCTGTCCAGGGGGCTACACTGAAGCTTTCTTT
TRBV4-3	-	TRBJ2-3	TRBD2	CASSQGNSAGVGTDTQYF	TGCGCCAGCAGCCAAGGAAATTCTGCGGGGGTGGGCACAGATACGCAGTATTTT
TRBV19	-	TRBJ1-5	-	CASSETGGEPQHF	TGTGCCAGTAGTGAAACAGGCGGCGAGCCCCAGCATTTT
TRBV28	-	TRBJ2-7	-	CASGGQPITYEQYF	TGTGCCAGCGGTGGACAGCCCATAACCTACGAGCAGTACTTC
TRBV7-3	many	TRBJ1-2	-	CASSLTSQKRYGYTF	TGTGCCAGCAGCTTAACGTCCCAGAAAAGATATGGCTACACCTTC
TRBV4-2	-	TRBJ1-4	-	CASSKQGQGNNEKLFF	TGTGCCAGCAGCAAGCAAGGCCAGGGTAATAATGAAAAACTGTTTTTT
TRBV11-2	-	TRBJ2-1	-	CASSLVLGRRDEQFF	TGTGCCAGCAGCTTAGTCCTTGGGAGGAGGGATGAGCAGTTCTTC
TRBV4-3	-	TRBJ2-3	-	CASSPQGIRTDTQYF	TGCGCCAGCAGCCCTCAGGGGATCCGCACAGATACGCAGTATTTT
TRBV2	-	TRBJ2-1	TRBD1	CASSEGGQGLNEQFF	TGTGCCAGCAGTGAAGGGGGACAGGGTCTGAATGAGCAGTTCTTC
TRBV6-6	-	TRBJ2-2	TRBD2	CASRAGTNTGELFF	TGTGCCAGCAGAGCGGGGACGAACACCGGGGAGCTGTTTTTT
TRBV14	-	TRBJ2-1	-	CASSQEMGAREDEQFF	TGTGCCAGCAGCCAAGAAATGGGGGCGAGGGAAGATGAGCAGTTCTTC
TRBV28	-	TRBJ2-7	-	CASSWGQTDEQYF	TGTGCCAGCTCGTGGGGGCAAACGGACGAGCAGTACTTC
TRBV5-6	-	TRBJ2-1	-	CASSLAPMSGDEQFF	TGTGCCAGCAGCTTGGCACCTATGTCGGGGGATGAGCAGTTCTTC
TRBV5-6	-	TRBJ2-7	-	CASSLTGEQYF	TGTGCCAGCAGCTTGACGGGCGAGCAGTACTTC
TRBV28	-	TRBJ2-3	TRBD2	CASSRLAVRTQYF	TGTGCCAGCAGCCGACTAGCGGTGCGTACGCAGTATTTT
TRBV4-2	-	TRBJ1-5	TRBD1	CASSPRGLDQPQHF	TGTGCCAGCAGCCCCAGGGGGCTCGATCAGCCCCAGCATTTT
TRBV4-3	-	TRBJ1-6	-	CASSQDRGASPLHF	TGCGCCAGCAGCCAAGATCGGGGGGCATCACCCCTCCACTTT
TRBV7-6	-	TRBJ2-7	-	CASSSQGKYEQYF	TGTGCCAGCAGCTCGCAGGGGAAATACGAGCAGTACTTC
TRBV28	-	TRBJ1-1	TRBD1	CASSSLGGRGDTEAFF	TGTGCCAGCAGTTCTCTAGGGGGCAGGGGGGACACTGAAGCTTTCTTT
TRBV28	-	TRBJ2-7	TRBD1	CASSARGVGQFDEQYF	TGTGCCAGCAGTGCGAGGGGAGTGGGACAGTTTGACGAGCAGTACTTC
TRBV6-5	-	TRBJ1-4	TRBD1	CASSGTGVTNEKLFF	TGTGCCAGCAGTGGGACAGGGGTTACTAATGAAAAACTGTTTTTT
TRBV5-5	few	TRBJ1-4	-	CASSFSTTNEKLFF	TGTGCCAGCAGCTTCAGTACAACTAATGAAAAACTGTTTTTT
TRBV19	-	TRBJ1-1	-	CASWGGGNTEAFF	TGTGCCAGTTGGGGGGGAGGGAACACTGAAGCTTTCTTT
TRBV14	few	TRBJ2-5	TRBD2	CASSQDMGLAGGVAETQYF	TGTGCCAGCAGCCAAGATATGGGCCTAGCGGGAGGTGTGGCAGAGACCCAGTACTTC
TRBV30	few	TRBJ1-5	-	CAWSVGGLYQPQHF	TGTGCCTGGAGTGTTGGAGGGCTCTATCAGCCCCAGCATTTT
TRBV19	-	TRBJ1-5	-	CASRDRGSPNQPQHF	TGTGCCAGTAGAGATAGAGGCTCGCCCAATCAGCCCCAGCATTTT
TRBV27	-	TRBJ2-7	TRBD2	CASSNAGGFHEQYF	TGTGCCAGCAGTAATGCGGGGGGCTTCCACGAGCAGTACTTC